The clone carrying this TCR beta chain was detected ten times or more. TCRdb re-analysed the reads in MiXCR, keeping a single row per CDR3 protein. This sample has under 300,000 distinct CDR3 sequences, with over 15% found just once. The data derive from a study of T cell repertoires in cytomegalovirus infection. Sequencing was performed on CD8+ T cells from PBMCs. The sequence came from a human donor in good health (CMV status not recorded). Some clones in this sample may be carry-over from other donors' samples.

The CDR3 DNA reads as TGTGCCAGCAGCCCAAGGGGACTAGCGGTTTCAGATACGCAGTATTTT. It encodes CASSPRGLAVSDTQYF. The chain carries TRBV7-9 and TRBJ2-3, with TRBD2 matching 11 bases. There are 16 residues in the CDR3. The V gene's germline CDR1 is SEHNR and CDR2 FQNEAQ (reference sequence). V trimming: 5 bases; J trimming: 4 bases; junction bases outside the gene matches: 8.